The 6 T cell receptor beta chains below were found in one sample sequenced in a study of a mutant IDH1 vaccine in newly diagnosed glioma. What these receptors recognize is not known. TCRdb's table, derived via immunoSEQ multiplex PCR, lists solely in-frame clones and lacks some. The sample holds about 53,000 clones, 80% to 85% seen once. Time point denoted: week 23, last vaccination. A 20-mer mutant IDH1 peptide at 300 ug was injected subcutaneously with topical imiquimod. Sequenced material: PBMCs, taken from a glioma patient whose treatment included an IDH1 peptide vaccine. The origin of the receptors is a woman between 40 and 55 years old with glioma. Some clones in this sample may be carry-over from other donors' samples.

This clone was recorded a few times. The chain has TRBV11-2 and TRBJ1-6; TRBD1 matches at 11 bases. Trimming at V came to 5 bases and at J to 10 bases, leaving 7 bases not matched to a gene. CDR1 is SGHAT and CDR2 is FQNNGV in the germline V gene. The CDR3 has 15 residues. CDR3 region: CASSLRDRGRSPLHF. The CDR3 DNA follows: TGTGCCAGCAGCCTCCGGGACAGGGGGAGATCACCCCTCCACTTT.

V gene TRBV30 combines with J gene TRBJ1-3, with 9 bases that match TRBD1. Germline CDR1 GTSNPN, CDR2 SVGIG (reference sequence). The trim removed 7 bases at V and 3 bases at J, leaving 10 bases unmatched. There are 15 residues in the CDR3. The CDR3 region is CALRDRDSVGNTIYF. The DNA for the CDR3 is TGTGCCTTGCGGGACAGGGATTCCGTTGGAAACACCATATATTTT.

This clone was seen a single time. The chain joins TRBV5-1 to TRBJ1-1; D unclear. Trimming pared 6 bases from V and 0 bases from J, leaving 12 bases between. Germline V lookup: CDR1 SGHRS, CDR2 YFSETQ. This CDR3 has 14 residues. CDR3 coding DNA: TGCGCCAGCACCCTGGCGGCTTTGAACACTGAAGCTTTCTTT. Protein: CASTLAALNTEAFF.

The chain has TRBV5-1 and TRBJ1-1; D possibly corresponds to TRBD1 (6 bases). Looked up from germline, CDR1 is SGHRS and CDR2 is YFSETQ. The V gene lost 3 bases and the J gene lost 5 bases, with 20 bases spanning the gap. The CDR3 loop spans 16 amino acids. CDR3 DNA sequence: TGCGCCAGCAGCTACGCCGGGACAAACGAACGGACTGAAGCTTTCTTT. Translation: CASSYAGTNERTEAFF.

In its sample, this clone was seen once. The chain combines TRBV6-6 with TRBJ2-5; D call uncertain. The CDR3 runs to 13 residues. Deletions cut 4 bases from V and 5 bases from J, with 11 bases between. The germline gives CDR1 MNHNY, CDR2 SVGAGI (reference sequence). The CDR3 loop is CASSLLTRETQYF. The CDR3 region has the DNA TGTGCCAGCAGTTTACTTACACGCGAGACCCAGTACTTC.

This chain joins TRBV2 and TRBJ1-2; 8 bases are shared with TRBD1. Germline V gene data show CDR1 as SNHLY and CDR2 as FYNNEI. The length of the CDR3 is 14 residues. V shed 2 bases, J shed 4 bases, and the junction held 3 bases outside the gene matches. For the CDR3, the DNA is TGTGCCAGCAGTGAAAGTGGGACAGGCTATGGCTACACCTTC. This encodes CASSESGTGYGYTF.